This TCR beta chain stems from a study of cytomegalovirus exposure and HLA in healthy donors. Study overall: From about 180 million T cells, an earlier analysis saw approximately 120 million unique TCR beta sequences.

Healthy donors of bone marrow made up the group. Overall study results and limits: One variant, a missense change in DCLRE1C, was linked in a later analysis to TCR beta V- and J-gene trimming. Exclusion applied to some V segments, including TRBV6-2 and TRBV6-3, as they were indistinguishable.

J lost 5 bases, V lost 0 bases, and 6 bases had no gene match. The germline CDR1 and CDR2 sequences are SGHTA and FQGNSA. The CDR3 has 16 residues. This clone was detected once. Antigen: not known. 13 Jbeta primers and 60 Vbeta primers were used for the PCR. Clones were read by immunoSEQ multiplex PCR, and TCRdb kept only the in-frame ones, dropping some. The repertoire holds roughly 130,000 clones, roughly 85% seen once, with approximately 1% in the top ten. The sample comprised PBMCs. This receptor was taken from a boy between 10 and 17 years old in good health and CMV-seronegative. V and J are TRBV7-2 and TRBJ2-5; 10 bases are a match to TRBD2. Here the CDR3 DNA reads TGTGCCAGCAGCTTAGCTCTAGCGGGAGATGAGGAGACCCAGTACTTC. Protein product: CASSLALAGDEETQYF.